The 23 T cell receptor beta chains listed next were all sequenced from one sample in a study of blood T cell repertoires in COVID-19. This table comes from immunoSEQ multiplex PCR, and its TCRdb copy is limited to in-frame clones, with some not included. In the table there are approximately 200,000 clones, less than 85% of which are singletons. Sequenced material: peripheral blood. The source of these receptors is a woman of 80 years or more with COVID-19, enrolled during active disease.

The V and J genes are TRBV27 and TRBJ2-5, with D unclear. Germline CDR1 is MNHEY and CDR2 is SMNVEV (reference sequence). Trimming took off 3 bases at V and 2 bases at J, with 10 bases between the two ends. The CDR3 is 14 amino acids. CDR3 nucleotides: TGTGCCAGCAGTTTCAGAGGCCGGCAAGAGACCCAGTACTTC. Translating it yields CASSFRGRQETQYF.

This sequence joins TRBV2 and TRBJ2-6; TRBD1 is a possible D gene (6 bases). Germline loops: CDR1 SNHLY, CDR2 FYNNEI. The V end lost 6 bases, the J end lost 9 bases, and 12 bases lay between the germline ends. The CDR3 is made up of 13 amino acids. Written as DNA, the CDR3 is TGTGCCAGCAGGGACAGCCCTTACAACGTCCTGACTTTC. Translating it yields CASRDSPYNVLTF.

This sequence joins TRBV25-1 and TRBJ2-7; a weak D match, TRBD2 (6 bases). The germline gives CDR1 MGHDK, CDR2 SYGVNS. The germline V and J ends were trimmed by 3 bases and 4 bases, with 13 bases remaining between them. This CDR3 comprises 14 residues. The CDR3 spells CASSDSGPLYEQYF. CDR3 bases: TGTGCCAGCAGTGATAGCGGACCCCTTTACGAGCAGTACTTC.

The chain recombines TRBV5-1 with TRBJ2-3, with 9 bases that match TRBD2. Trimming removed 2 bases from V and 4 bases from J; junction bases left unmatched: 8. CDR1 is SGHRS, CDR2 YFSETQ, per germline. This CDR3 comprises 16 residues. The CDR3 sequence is CASSFSNSGSADTQYF. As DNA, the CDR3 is TGCGCCAGCAGCTTTAGTAATAGCGGGAGCGCAGATACGCAGTATTTT.

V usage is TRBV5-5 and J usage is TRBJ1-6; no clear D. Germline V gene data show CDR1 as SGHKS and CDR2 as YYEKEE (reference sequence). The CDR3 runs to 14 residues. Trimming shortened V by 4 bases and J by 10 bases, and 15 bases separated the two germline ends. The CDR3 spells CASSEEWGGSPLHF. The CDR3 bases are TGTGCCAGCAGCGAGGAGTGGGGAGGGTCACCCCTCCACTTT.

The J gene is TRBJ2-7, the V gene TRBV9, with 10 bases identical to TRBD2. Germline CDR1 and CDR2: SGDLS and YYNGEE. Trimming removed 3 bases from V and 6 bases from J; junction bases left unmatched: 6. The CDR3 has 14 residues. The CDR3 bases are TGTGCCAGCAGCGCCCTAGCGGGAGTCGGCGAGCAGTACTTC. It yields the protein CASSALAGVGEQYF. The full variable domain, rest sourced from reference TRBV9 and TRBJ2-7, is DSGVTQTPKHLITATGQRVTLRCSPRSGDLSVYWYQQSLDQGLQFLIQYYNGEERAKGNILERFSAQQFPDLHSELNLSSLELGDSALYFCASSALAGVGEQYFGPGTRLTVT.

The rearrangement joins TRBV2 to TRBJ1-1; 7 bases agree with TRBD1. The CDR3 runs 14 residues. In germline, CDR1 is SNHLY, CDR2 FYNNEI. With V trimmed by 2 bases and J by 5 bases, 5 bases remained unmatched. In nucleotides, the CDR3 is TGTGCCAGCAGTGAACTGACAGGGAGGACTGAAGCTTTCTTT. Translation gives CASSELTGRTEAFF.

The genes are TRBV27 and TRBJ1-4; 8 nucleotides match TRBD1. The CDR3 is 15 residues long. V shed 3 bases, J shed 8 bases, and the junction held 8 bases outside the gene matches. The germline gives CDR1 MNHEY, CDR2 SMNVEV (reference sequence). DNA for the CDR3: TGTGCCAGCAGTTTGACGACAGGGGTGGGAGAAAAACTGTTTTTT. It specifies CASSLTTGVGEKLFF. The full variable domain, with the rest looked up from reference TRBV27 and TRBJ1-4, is EAQVTQNPRYLITVTGKKLTVTCSQNMNHEYMSWYRQDPGLGLRQIYYSMNVEVTDKGDVPEGYKVSRKEKRNFPLILESPSPNQTSLYFCASSLTTGVGEKLFFGSGTQLSVL.

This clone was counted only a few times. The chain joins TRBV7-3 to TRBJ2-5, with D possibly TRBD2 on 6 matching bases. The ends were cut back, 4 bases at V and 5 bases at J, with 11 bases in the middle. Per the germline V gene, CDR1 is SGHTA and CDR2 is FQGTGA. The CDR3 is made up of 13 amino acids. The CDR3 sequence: CASSYNGGETQYF. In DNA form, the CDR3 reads TGTGCCAGCAGCTATAATGGGGGGGAGACCCAGTACTTC.

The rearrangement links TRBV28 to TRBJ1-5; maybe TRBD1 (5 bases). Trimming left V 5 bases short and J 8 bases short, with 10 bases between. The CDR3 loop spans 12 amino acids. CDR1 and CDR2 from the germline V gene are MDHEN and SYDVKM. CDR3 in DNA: TGTGCCAGCAGTGGGGCTCTTGAGCCCCAGCATTTT. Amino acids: CASSGALEPQHF. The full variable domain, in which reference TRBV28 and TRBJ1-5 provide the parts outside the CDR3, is DVKVTQSSRYLVKRTGEKVFLECVQDMDHENMFWYRQDPGLGLRLIYFSYDVKMKEKGDIPEGYSVSREKKERFSLILESASTNQTSMYLCASSGALEPQHFGDGTRLSIL.

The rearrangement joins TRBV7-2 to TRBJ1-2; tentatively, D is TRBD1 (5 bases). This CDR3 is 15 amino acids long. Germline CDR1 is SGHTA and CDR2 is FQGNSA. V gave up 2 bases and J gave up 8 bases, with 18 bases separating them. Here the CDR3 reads CASSLQGGLGRGYTF. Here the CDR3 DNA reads TGTGCCAGCAGCTTACAGGGTGGCTTGGGGCGAGGCTACACCTTC.

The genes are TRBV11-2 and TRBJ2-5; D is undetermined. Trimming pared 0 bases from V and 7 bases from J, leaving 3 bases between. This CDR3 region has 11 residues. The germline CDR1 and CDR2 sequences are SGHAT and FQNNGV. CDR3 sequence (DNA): TGTGCCAGCAGCTTAGACGGGACCCAGTACTTC. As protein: CASSLDGTQYF. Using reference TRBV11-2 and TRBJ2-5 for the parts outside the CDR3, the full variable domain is EAGVAQSPRYKIIEKRQSVAFWCNPISGHATLYWYQQILGQGPKLLIQFQNNGVVDDSQLPKDRFSAERLKGVDSTLKIQPAKLEDSAVYLCASSLDGTQYFGPGTRLLVL.

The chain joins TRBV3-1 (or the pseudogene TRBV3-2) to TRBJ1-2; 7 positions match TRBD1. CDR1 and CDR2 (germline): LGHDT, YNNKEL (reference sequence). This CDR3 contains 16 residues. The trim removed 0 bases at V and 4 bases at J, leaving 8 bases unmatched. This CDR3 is CASSQDWAGGSYGYTF. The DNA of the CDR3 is TGTGCCAGCAGCCAAGATTGGGCAGGGGGTTCCTATGGCTACACCTTC.

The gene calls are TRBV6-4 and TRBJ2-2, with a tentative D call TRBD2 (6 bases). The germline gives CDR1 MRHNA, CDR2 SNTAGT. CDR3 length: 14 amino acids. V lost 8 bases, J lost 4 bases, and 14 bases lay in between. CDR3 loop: CASRVVAATGELFF. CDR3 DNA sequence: TGTGCCAGCCGCGTGGTAGCGGCCACCGGGGAGCTGTTTTTT.

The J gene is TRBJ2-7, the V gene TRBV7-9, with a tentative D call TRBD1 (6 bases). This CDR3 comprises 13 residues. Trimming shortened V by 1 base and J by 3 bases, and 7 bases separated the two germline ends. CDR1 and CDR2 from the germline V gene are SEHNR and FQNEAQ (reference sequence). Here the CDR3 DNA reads TGTGCCAGCAGCTTAGGAGGGGGCTACGAGCAGTACTTC. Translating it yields CASSLGGGYEQYF. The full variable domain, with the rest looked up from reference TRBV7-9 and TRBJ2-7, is DTGVSQNPRHKITKRGQNVTFRCDPISEHNRLYWYRQTLGQGPEFLTYFQNEAQLEKSRLLSDRFSAERPKGSFSTLEIQRTEQGDSAMYLCASSLGGGYEQYFGPGTRLTVT.

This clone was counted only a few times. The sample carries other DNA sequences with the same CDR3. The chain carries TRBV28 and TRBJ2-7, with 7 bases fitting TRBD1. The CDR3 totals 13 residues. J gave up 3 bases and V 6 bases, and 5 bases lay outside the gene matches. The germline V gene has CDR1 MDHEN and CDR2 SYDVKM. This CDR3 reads CASRRQGNYEQYF. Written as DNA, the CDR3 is TGTGCCAGCAGGCGACAGGGAAACTACGAGCAGTACTTC.

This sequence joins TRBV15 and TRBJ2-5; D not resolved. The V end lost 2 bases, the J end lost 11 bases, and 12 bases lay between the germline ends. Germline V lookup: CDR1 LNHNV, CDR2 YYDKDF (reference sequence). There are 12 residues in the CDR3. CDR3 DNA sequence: TGTGCCACCAGCAGAACCCCCTCGGTACAGTACTTC. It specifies CATSRTPSVQYF.

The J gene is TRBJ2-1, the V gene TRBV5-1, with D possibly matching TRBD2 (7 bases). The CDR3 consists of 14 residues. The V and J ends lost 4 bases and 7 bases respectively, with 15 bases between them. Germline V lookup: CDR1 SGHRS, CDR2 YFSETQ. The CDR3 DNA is TGCGCCAGCAGCCCCTGGGGGGGGGCAAATGAGCAGTTCTTC. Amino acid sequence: CASSPWGGANEQFF.

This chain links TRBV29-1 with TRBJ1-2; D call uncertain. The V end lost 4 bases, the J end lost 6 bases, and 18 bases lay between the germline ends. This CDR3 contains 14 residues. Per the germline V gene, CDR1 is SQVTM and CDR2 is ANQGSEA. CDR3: CSVVNRVASNGYTF. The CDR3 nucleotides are TGCAGCGTTGTTAACCGGGTGGCATCAAATGGCTACACCTTC. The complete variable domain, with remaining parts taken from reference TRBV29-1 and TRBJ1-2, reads SAVISQKPSRDICQRGTSLTIQCQVDSQVTMMFWYRQQPGQSLTLIATANQGSEATYESGFVIDKFPISRPNLTFSTLTVSNMSPEDSSIYLCSVVNRVASNGYTFGSGTRLTVV.

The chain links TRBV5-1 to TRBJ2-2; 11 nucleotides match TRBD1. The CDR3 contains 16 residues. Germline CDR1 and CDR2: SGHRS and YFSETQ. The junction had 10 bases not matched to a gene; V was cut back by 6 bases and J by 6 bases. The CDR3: CASIVRGQGESGELFF. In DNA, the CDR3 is TGCGCCAGCATTGTGAGGGGACAGGGGGAATCCGGGGAGCTGTTTTTT.

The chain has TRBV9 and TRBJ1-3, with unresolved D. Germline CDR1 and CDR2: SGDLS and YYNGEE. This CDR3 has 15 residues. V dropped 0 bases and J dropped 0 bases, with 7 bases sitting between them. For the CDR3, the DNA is TGTGCCAGCAGCGTAGAAGGGAGCTCTGGAAACACCATATATTTT. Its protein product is CASSVEGSSGNTIYF.

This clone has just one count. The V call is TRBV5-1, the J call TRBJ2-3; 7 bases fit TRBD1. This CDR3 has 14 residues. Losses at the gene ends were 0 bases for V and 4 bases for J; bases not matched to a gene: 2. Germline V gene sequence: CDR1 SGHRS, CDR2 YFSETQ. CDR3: CASSLETGPDTQYF. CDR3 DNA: TGCGCCAGCAGCTTGGAGACAGGGCCAGATACGCAGTATTTT.

The CDR3 DNA reads TGTGCCAGCAGTCAAGAGGGAGCAGGGACAGGGCCCTACGAGCAGTACTTC. Its protein product is CASSQEGAGTGPYEQYF. The chain recombines TRBV9 with TRBJ2-7, with 9 bases fitting TRBD1. Germline CDR1 is SGDLS and CDR2 is YYNGEE. The CDR3 runs 17 residues. V lost 5 bases to trimming and J lost 2 bases; unmatched junction nucleotides: 14. Variable domain in full (rest from reference TRBV9 and TRBJ2-7): DSGVTQTPKHLITATGQRVTLRCSPRSGDLSVYWYQQSLDQGLQFLIQYYNGEERAKGNILERFSAQQFPDLHSELNLSSLELGDSALYFCASSQEGAGTGPYEQYFGPGTRLTVT.